Following are 12 T cell receptor beta chains from one sample sequenced in a study of CD8+ T cells in alopecia areata. After isolation, RNA underwent reverse transcription to generate cDNA as the sequencing template. Clones were read by immunoSEQ multiplex PCR, and TCRdb kept only the in-frame ones, dropping some. In the table there are 200,000 to 250,000 clones, roughly 44% of which are singletons. Treatment denoted: oral pan-JAK inhibitor, 5-10 mg twice daily. This material consisted of CD4+ T cells sorted from blood, taken at approximately week 36, from a patient treated with tofacitinib. These receptors originate from a human donor with alopecia areata.

This rearrangement joins TRBV5-1 to TRBJ2-7; D gene unclear. Germline-derived CDR1 and CDR2 are SGHRS and YFSETQ. Deletions cut 2 bases from V and 2 bases from J, with 5 bases between. CDR3 length: 12 residues. The CDR3 DNA reads TGCGCCAGCAGCTTAGAGCCCTACGAGCAGTACTTC. Residues: CASSLEPYEQYF.

The V call is TRBV6-5, the J call TRBJ1-1; no firm D call. V lost 5 bases, J lost 5 bases, and 12 bases lay in between. The CDR3 covers 13 residues. CDR1 and CDR2 from the germline V gene are MNHEY and SVGAGI. CDR3 in amino acids: CASSETIGTEAFF. In nucleotides, the CDR3 is TGTGCCAGCAGTGAAACCATAGGGACTGAAGCTTTCTTT.

The chain couples TRBV7-2 to TRBJ2-6; no clear D gene. The CDR3 is 15 amino acids. V lost 6 bases, J lost 2 bases, and 11 bases lay in between. Germline CDR1 is SGHTA and CDR2 is FQGNSA. The CDR3 DNA reads as TGTGCCAGCAGTAAGAGGAACCCTGGGGCCAACGTCCTGACTTTC. Translation gives CASSKRNPGANVLTF.

This clone was seen a handful of times. V usage is TRBV29-1 and J usage is TRBJ2-3, with D tentatively TRBD1 or TRBD2 (5 bases each). The germline CDR1 and CDR2 sequences are SQVTM and ANQGSEA. The CDR3 is made up of 15 amino acids. With 1 base removed from V and 1 base from J, the gap between germline ends came to 12 bases. The CDR3 nucleotides read TGCAGCGTTGAAGGGTACCCGGGACGCACAGATACGCAGTATTTT. Protein sequence: CSVEGYPGRTDTQYF.

This clone was seen more than once but under ten times. The rearrangement joins TRBV7-2 to TRBJ2-2; D uncertain. Germline V gives CDR1 SGHTA, CDR2 FQGNSA. The CDR3 has 13 amino acids. V was shortened by 2 bases and J by 6 bases, with 7 bases between the two germline ends. CDR3 protein: CASSLLVPGELFF. The CDR3 DNA is TGTGCCAGCAGCTTATTGGTTCCCGGGGAGCTGTTTTTT.

The chain couples TRBV9 to TRBJ2-7; D unresolved. The germline gives CDR1 SGDLS, CDR2 YYNGEE. This CDR3 contains 13 residues. Trimming stripped 0 bases from V and 5 bases from J, with 9 bases between. Written as DNA, the CDR3 is TGTGCCAGCAGCGTAGGAACGGCCGACGAGCAGTACTTC. It specifies CASSVGTADEQYF.

The V gene is TRBV5-1, the J gene TRBJ2-7; 7 bases are shared with TRBD1. Germline CDR1 SGHRS, CDR2 YFSETQ. The CDR3 covers 16 residues. The V gene end was trimmed by 4 bases and the J gene end by 3 bases; junction bases not matched to a gene: 13. CDR3: CASSVQPGTAYYEQYF. The CDR3 region has the DNA TGCGCCAGCAGCGTTCAACCCGGGACAGCCTACTACGAGCAGTACTTC.

This clone turned up a few times. The junction departs from the called germline gene at one end, perhaps through a read error. This chain uses TRBV7-9 with TRBJ2-7; 9 bases align to TRBD1. The CDR3 runs to 18 residues. CDR1 is SEHNR, CDR2 FQNEAQ, per germline (reference sequence). The CDR3 sequence: CASSLARDRVWGVYEQYF. The CDR3 DNA is TGTGCCAGCAGCCTAGCCCGGGACAGGGTTTGGGGAGTCTACGAGCAGTACTTC.

This clone was picked up a small number of times. This chain uses TRBV6-5 with TRBJ2-1; tentative D call: TRBD2 (5 bases). Germline V lookup: CDR1 MNHEY, CDR2 SVGAGI. The germline V and J ends were trimmed by 5 bases and 7 bases, with 21 bases remaining between them. This CDR3 spans 16 amino acids. CDR3 sequence (DNA): TGTGCCAGCAGTCACTTAGGTCTGCCACGAGGGAATGAGCAGTTCTTC. This gives the protein CASSHLGLPRGNEQFF.

The V gene is TRBV4-1, the J gene TRBJ2-5; D perhaps matches TRBD1 (5 bases). CDR3 size: 13 residues. Trimming took 5 bases from V and 4 from J, leaving 11 bases between them. CDR1 MGHRA and CDR2 YSYEKL come from the germline V gene. CDR3 DNA: TGCGCCAGCAGCATAGGGGATAGAGAGACCCAGTACTTC. This gives the protein CASSIGDRETQYF.

This clone appeared a single time. The germline gene is not matched at one end of the junction; a read error may be the cause. Within the sample, other DNA sequences also encode this same CDR3. The chain couples TRBV6-1 to TRBJ2-3, with TRBD2 as a possible D gene (5 bases). This CDR3 contains 14 residues. CDR1 and CDR2 from the germline V gene are MNHNS and SASEGT. CDR3 sequence: CASSEAAATDTQYF. The CDR3 bases are TGTGCCAGCAGCGAAGCAGCGGCCACAGATACGCAGTATTTT.

The V gene is TRBV29-1, the J gene TRBJ2-2; 8 bases align to TRBD1. CDR3 length equals 13 residues. Germline CDR1 SQVTM, CDR2 ANQGSEA. The V and J ends lost 8 bases and 3 bases, in that order; junction bases with no gene match: 5. CDR3 sequence: CSSRTGHTGELFF. The CDR3 DNA follows: TGCAGCTCAAGGACAGGGCACACCGGGGAGCTGTTTTTT.